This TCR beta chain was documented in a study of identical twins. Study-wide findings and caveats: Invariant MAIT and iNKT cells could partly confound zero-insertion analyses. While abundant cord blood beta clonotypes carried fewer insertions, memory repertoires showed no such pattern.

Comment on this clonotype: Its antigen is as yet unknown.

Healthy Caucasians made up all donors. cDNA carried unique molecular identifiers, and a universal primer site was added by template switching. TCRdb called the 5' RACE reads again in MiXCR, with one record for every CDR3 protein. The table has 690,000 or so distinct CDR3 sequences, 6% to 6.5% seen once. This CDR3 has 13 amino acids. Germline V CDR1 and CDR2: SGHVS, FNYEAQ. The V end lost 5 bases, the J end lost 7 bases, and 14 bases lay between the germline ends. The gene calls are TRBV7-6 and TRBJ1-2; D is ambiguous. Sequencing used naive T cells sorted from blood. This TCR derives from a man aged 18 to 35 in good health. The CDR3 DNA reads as TGTGCCAGCAGCCAACTTAACGGCGCTGGCTACACCTTC. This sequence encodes CASSQLNGAGYTF.